These 9 T cell receptor beta chains came from one sample sequenced in a study of T cells in Graves' hyperthyroidism and ophthalmopathy. What was amplified from RNA transcripts were TCR beta CDR3 regions. The HTBI primer set was used in a first-round RT-PCR of the TCR CDR3. TCRdb reprocessed the multiplex PCR reads with MiXCR, giving one entry per CDR3 protein. This table has around 760,000 distinct CDR3 sequences, 30% to 40% appearing once. Material: blood. Receptors were obtained from a woman in her 40s with Graves' hyperthyroidism.

On this clonotype: At one of its ends the junction is not consistent with the germline gene, which may arise from a read error. V gene TRBV12-3 or TRBV12-4 combines with J gene TRBJ1-1; no clear D gene. The CDR3 is 13 residues long. The CDR3 here is CATDSGQRSESFF. The CDR3 bases are TGTGCCACCGACTCTGGGCAGAGGTCTGAATCTTTCTTT.

CDR3 loop: CASSRLSYRMGNTIYF. For the CDR3, the DNA is TGTGCCAGCAGTAGGCTTTCTTACCGCATGGGAAACACCATATATTTT. This rearrangement joins TRBV12-3 or TRBV12-4 to TRBJ1-3; D ambiguous. Trimming took 5 bases from V and 4 from J, leaving 18 bases between them. CDR3 size: 16 residues.

Only a few counts were recorded for this clonotype. The genes are TRBV9 and TRBJ1-1, with D unresolved. V dropped 4 bases and J dropped 4 bases, with 17 bases sitting between them. The CDR3 contains 15 residues. Germline CDR1 is SGDLS and CDR2 is YYNGEE. This CDR3 reads CASSLMGPEGTEAFF. CDR3 DNA sequence: TGTGCCAGCAGCTTGATGGGCCCTGAAGGCACTGAAGCTTTCTTT.

Turning to this clonotype: At one end the junction does not follow the germline gene, possibly because of a read error. This chain uses TRBV2 with TRBJ1-1; possible D gene TRBD1, 5 bases. The CDR3 consists of 10 residues. Germline assignment: CDR1 SNHLY and CDR2 FYNNEI. CDR3 coding DNA: TGTGCCAGCAGTGTTGAGGGGCCTACCTTT. Translating it yields CASSVEGPTF.

This clonotype came up a few times. Since a much larger clone is just one base distant, this may be a read error. The chain combines TRBV6-5 with TRBJ1-6; D unresolved. Germline values: CDR1 MNHEY, CDR2 SVGAGI. The CDR3 consists of 13 residues. The CDR3 here is CASSYSALSPPHF. Here the CDR3 DNA reads TGTGCCAGCAGTTACTCGGCACTTTCACCCCCCCACTTT.

The V and J genes are TRBV6-5 and TRBJ1-2, with TRBD1 identical over 9 bases. This CDR3 is 16 amino acids long. With 4 bases clipped from V and 0 bases from J, the junction kept 6 bases outside the gene matches. Germline V lookup: CDR1 MNHEY, CDR2 SVGAGI. The CDR3 coding sequence is TGTGCCAGCAGTTTATCGCGGACAGGGGCTAACTATGGCTACACCTTC. Protein sequence: CASSLSRTGANYGYTF.

This clonotype was counted only a few times. J is TRBJ1-2 and V is TRBV5-8; D is uncertain. The CDR3 has 14 residues. Germline assignment: CDR1 SGHTS and CDR2 YDEGEE. V lost 0 bases and J lost 1, with 7 bases in between. CDR3 sequence: CASSLDVFNYGYTF. CDR3 DNA sequence: TGTGCCAGCAGCTTGGATGTGTTTAACTATGGCTACACCTTC.

At least ten counts were recorded for this clonotype. The chain is built from TRBV12-3 or TRBV12-4 and TRBJ1-2; 8 nucleotides line up with TRBD1. This CDR3 region has 13 residues. V shed 8 bases, J shed 7 bases, and the junction held 9 bases outside the gene matches. The CDR3 nucleotides read TGTGCCAGCCGCGGGCAGGGGGCGTTTGGCTACACCTTC. Amino acid sequence: CASRGQGAFGYTF.

This clonotype was seen more than once but under ten times. The chain joins TRBV6-5 to TRBJ2-7; weak D call: TRBD2 (5 bases). Germline-derived CDR1 and CDR2 are MNHEY and SVGAGI. Trimming took off 9 bases at V and 4 bases at J, with 16 bases between the two ends. The CDR3 sequence is 13 residues long. Here the CDR3 DNA reads TGTGCCAGTGAGGCCCCGGGGTCGTACGAGCAGTACTTC. Translation: CASEAPGSYEQYF.